The 21 T cell receptor beta chains listed next were all sequenced from one sample in a study of T cells in Graves' hyperthyroidism and ophthalmopathy. There were TCR beta CDR3 regions amplified from RNA transcripts. RT-PCR in the first round (using the HTBI primer set) targeted the TCR CDR3. TCRdb itself ran the multiplex PCR reads through MiXCR, one entry per CDR3 protein. The sample contains 190,000 or so distinct CDR3 sequences, about a sixth of which appear only once. Sequencing was performed on blood. Receptors originate from a man aged 35-49 years with Graves' hyperthyroidism.

This clonotype was seen ten or more times. The chain combines TRBV11-3 with TRBJ2-2; maybe TRBD1 (6 bases). The CDR3 is 14 amino acids. The germline V gene encodes CDR1 SGHNT and CDR2 YENEEA. V was cut by 10 bases and J by 7 bases, with 19 bases left in between. The CDR3 loop is CATKTGTSDGELFF. The CDR3 DNA reads TGTGCCACGAAAACAGGGACCTCCGACGGGGAGCTGTTTTTT.

This clonotype was picked up many times. The chain recombines TRBV2 with TRBJ2-3; TRBD2 agrees at 8 bases. The CDR3 runs 15 residues. J was trimmed by 2 bases and V by 3 bases; bases with no gene match: 4. Germline V gene data show CDR1 as SNHLY and CDR2 as FYNNEI. The CDR3 is CASSERSGDTDTQYF. The CDR3 coding sequence is TGTGCCAGCAGTGAGCGTAGCGGGGACACAGATACGCAGTATTTT.

The CDR3 spells CASSLTGRGPTDTQYF. The CDR3 nucleotides read TGTGCCAGTAGTCTAACAGGGAGGGGGCCGACAGATACGCAGTATTTT. The chain carries TRBV19 and TRBJ2-3, with D perhaps given as TRBD1 or TRBD2 (7 bases each). V was pared by 5 bases and J by 3 bases, with 18 bases between. This CDR3 has 16 amino acids. CDR1 and CDR2 from the germline V gene are LNHDA and SQIVND (reference sequence).

This clonotype occurred many times. V usage is TRBV30 and J usage is TRBJ1-6; possibly TRBD1 for D (5 bases). V was clipped by 0 bases and J by 6 bases, with 6 bases between them. CDR1 is GTSNPN, CDR2 SVGIG, per germline (reference sequence). The CDR3 is 13 amino acids. CDR3 loop: CAWSVGVNSPLHF. The CDR3 bases are TGTGCCTGGAGTGTAGGGGTTAATTCACCCCTCCACTTT.

This clonotype has a count of ten or more. In DNA form, the CDR3 reads TGTGCCAGCAGTTCCGGGACTAGCGGACACAGACGTGAGCAGTTCTTC. Translating gives CASSSGTSGHRREQFF. The chain joins TRBV12-3 or TRBV12-4 to TRBJ2-1, with 11 bases that match TRBD2. The CDR3 has 16 amino acids. V lost 4 bases and J lost 9; bases outside the gene matches: 11.

This clonotype was seen a handful of times. V gene TRBV29-1 combines with J gene TRBJ2-2, with no clear D. Trimming removed 2 bases at V and 7 bases at J, with 8 bases between. Germline assignment: CDR1 SQVTM and CDR2 ANQGSEA. There are 12 residues in the CDR3. The CDR3 bases are TGCAGCGTTGAAAAGGTGGGCGGGGAGCTGTTTTTT. Protein sequence: CSVEKVGGELFF.

The table lists this clonotype with many counts. CDR3 nucleotide sequence: TGTGCCAGCAGTGAACAAGAACCAGATACGCAGTATTTT. It specifies CASSEQEPDTQYF. This chain connects TRBV2 to TRBJ2-3; no clear D gene. The CDR3 has 13 amino acids. CDR1 SNHLY and CDR2 FYNNEI come from the germline V gene. Trimming took 2 bases from V and 4 from J, leaving 7 bases between them.

This chain connects TRBV29-1 to TRBJ2-3, with TRBD2 as a possible D gene (6 bases). Germline CDR1 SQVTM, CDR2 ANQGSEA. The CDR3 runs 14 residues. Trimming pared 5 bases from V and 1 base from J, leaving 13 bases between. The CDR3 here is CSVSRGGGTDTQYF. In DNA, the CDR3 is TGCAGCGTTTCGCGGGGTGGCGGCACAGATACGCAGTATTTT.

On this clonotype itself: This sequence may be a read error, since a much larger clone differs from it by one base. This chain connects TRBV2 to TRBJ2-1, with a weak D call TRBD2 (6 bases). Germline V gene sequence: CDR1 SNHLY, CDR2 FYNNEI. The CDR3 consists of 14 residues. The CDR3 spells CASTEGNSYNGQFF. CDR3 nucleotides: TGTGCCAGCACGGAGGGCAACTCCTACAATGGGCAGTTCTTC.

This clonotype was recorded at least ten times. The chain combines TRBV6-1 with TRBJ1-1, with a possible D match to TRBD1 (5 bases). The V and J ends lost 6 bases and 1 base respectively, with 15 bases between them. The CDR3 extends over 15 amino acids. Germline CDR1 and CDR2: MNHNS and SASEGT. The CDR3 region is CASSYLGGANTEAFF. The CDR3 nucleotides are TGTGCCAGCAGCTACCTTGGTGGGGCGAACACTGAAGCTTTCTTT.

This sequence joins TRBV18 and TRBJ2-3; 9 bases agree with TRBD2. Trimming cost V 3 bases and J 0 bases; bases outside gene matches: 1. Per the germline V gene, CDR1 is KGHSH and CDR2 is LQKENI. The CDR3 loop spans 15 amino acids. In DNA, the CDR3 is TGTGCCAGCTCACCGCTAGCGGGGAGCACAGATACGCAGTATTTT. Translated: CASSPLAGSTDTQYF.

The rearrangement uses TRBV7-3 and TRBJ1-5, with D possibly TRBD1 on 5 matching bases. The V end lost 5 bases, the J end lost 2 bases, and 22 bases lay between the germline ends. Germline CDR1 is SGHTA and CDR2 is FQGTGA. The CDR3 consists of 18 residues. The CDR3 here is CASSLGVVEARGNQPQHF. DNA for the CDR3: TGTGCCAGCAGCCTAGGGGTTGTTGAGGCTAGGGGCAATCAGCCCCAGCATTTT.

CDR3 sequence reads: CASSEGTGGNEQFF. The DNA of the CDR3 is TGTGCCAGCAGTGAGGGAACAGGGGGCAATGAGCAGTTCTTC. The chain uses TRBV6-4 and TRBJ2-1, with 8 bases matching TRBD1. CDR1 and CDR2 from the germline V gene are MRHNA and SNTAGT. The CDR3 loop spans 14 amino acids. Losses at the gene ends were 3 bases for V and 6 bases for J; bases not matched to a gene: 4.

This clonotype was picked up many times. This chain uses TRBV2 with TRBJ1-1; perhaps TRBD1 as D (6 bases). Per germline, CDR1 SNHLY and CDR2 FYNNEI. Trimming removed 1 base from V and 4 bases from J, with 13 bases in between. The CDR3 loop spans 15 amino acids. The CDR3 nucleotides are TGTGCCAGCAGTGAAGACAGGGTGGGGGGCACTGAAGCTTTCTTT. Translation: CASSEDRVGGTEAFF.

This clonotype was seen at least ten times. V gene TRBV7-6 combines with J gene TRBJ2-1; unclear D gene. The CDR3 totals 14 residues. CDR1 is SGHVS, CDR2 FNYEAQ, per germline. V gave up 5 bases and J gave up 4 bases, with 12 bases separating them. The CDR3 sequence: CASSANLGYNEQFF. CDR3 DNA sequence: TGTGCCAGCAGCGCGAATTTAGGGTACAATGAGCAGTTCTTC.

This chain connects TRBV7-2 to TRBJ2-7; possibly TRBD2 for D (6 bases). Looked up from germline, CDR1 is SGHTA and CDR2 is FQGNSA. V was cut by 3 bases and J by 3 bases, with 12 bases left in between. The CDR3 runs 14 residues. As DNA, the CDR3 is TGTGCCAGCAGCTTTCGGGAGAAGATCTACGAGCAGTACTTC. The encoded protein is CASSFREKIYEQYF.

This clonotype was picked up a small number of times. The chain uses TRBV14 and TRBJ1-4; TRBD1 is a possible D gene (5 bases). Germline CDR1 SGHDN, CDR2 FVKESK. The CDR3 is 14 residues long. Deletions cut 5 bases from V and 7 bases from J, with 14 bases between. The CDR3 sequence is CASSKTGWVEKLFF. DNA of the CDR3: TGTGCCAGCAGCAAAACAGGATGGGTTGAAAAACTGTTTTTT.

Many counts were recorded for this clonotype. The CDR3 loop is CASSSLDTNEQFF. Written as DNA, the CDR3 is TGTGCCAGCAGTTCGTTGGACACAAATGAGCAGTTCTTC. This sequence joins TRBV12-3 or TRBV12-4 and TRBJ2-1; perhaps TRBD1 as D (5 bases). V lost 4 bases, J lost 7 bases, and 11 bases lay in between. The CDR3 covers 13 residues.

This clonotype appeared many times. The rearrangement links TRBV3-1 to TRBJ2-7; D is ambiguous. Per germline, CDR1 LGHDT and CDR2 YNNKEL (reference sequence). This CDR3 spans 12 amino acids. The germline V and J ends were trimmed by 4 bases and 3 bases, with 7 bases remaining between them. CDR3 residues: CASSPVGYEQYF. In nucleotides, the CDR3 is TGTGCCAGCAGCCCGGTGGGCTACGAGCAGTACTTC.

This clonotype was recorded at least ten times. The chain recombines TRBV7-9 with TRBJ2-5; no firm D call. Germline V gene lookup returns CDR1 SEHNR and CDR2 FQNEAQ (reference sequence). CDR3 length equals 15 residues. V gave up 3 bases and J gave up 2 bases, with 13 bases separating them. DNA of the CDR3: TGTGCCAGCAGCTTCCCCGTGGGCTCGCAAGAGACCCAGTACTTC. This codes for CASSFPVGSQETQYF.

With regard to this clonotype: A read error may explain this, as a much larger clone is one base away. J is TRBJ2-7 and V is TRBV5-1; TRBD1 matches 9 bases. The CDR3 consists of 16 residues. CDR1 and CDR2 from the germline V gene are SGHRS and YFSETQ. The chain's CDR3 is CASSSWGQGGPYEQNF. CDR3 in DNA: TGCGCCAGCAGTTCGTGGGGACAGGGCGGCCCCTACGAGCAGAACTTC.